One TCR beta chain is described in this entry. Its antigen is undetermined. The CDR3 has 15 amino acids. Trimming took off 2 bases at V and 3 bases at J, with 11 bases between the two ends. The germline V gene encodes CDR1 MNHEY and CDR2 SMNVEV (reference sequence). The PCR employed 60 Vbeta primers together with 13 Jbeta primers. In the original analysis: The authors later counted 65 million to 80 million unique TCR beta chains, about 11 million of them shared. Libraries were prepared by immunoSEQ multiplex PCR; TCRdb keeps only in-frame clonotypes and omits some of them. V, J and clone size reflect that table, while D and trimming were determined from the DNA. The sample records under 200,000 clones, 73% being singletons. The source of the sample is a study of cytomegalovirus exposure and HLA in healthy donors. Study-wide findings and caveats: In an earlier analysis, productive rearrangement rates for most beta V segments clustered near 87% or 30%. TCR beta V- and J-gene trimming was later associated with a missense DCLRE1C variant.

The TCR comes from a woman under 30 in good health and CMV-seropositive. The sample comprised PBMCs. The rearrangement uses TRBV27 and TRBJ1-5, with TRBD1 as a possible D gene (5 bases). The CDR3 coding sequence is TGTGCCAGCAGTTTACGGGCAGGGTTCAATCAGCCCCAGCATTTT. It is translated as CASSLRAGFNQPQHF.